The 11 T cell receptor beta chains below all came from one sample that was sequenced in a study of technical replicates of blood from several donors. Measured with immunoSEQ multiplex PCR; TCRdb has only the in-frame clones, and not every one. The table has more than 90,000 clones, approximately 94% seen once. The sample comprised T cells isolated from PBMCs. Receptors were obtained from a human donor in good health.

V usage is TRBV11-3 and J usage is TRBJ2-7; maybe TRBD2 (6 bases). Germline V lookup: CDR1 SGHNT, CDR2 YENEEA. The CDR3 runs 15 residues. Trimming removed 1 base at V and 0 bases at J, with 10 bases between. The CDR3 spells CASSLGQGGSYEQYF. The CDR3 bases are TGTGCCAGCAGCTTAGGTCAGGGAGGCTCCTACGAGCAGTACTTC. Combining the CDR3 with reference TRBV11-3 and TRBJ2-7 gives the whole variable domain EAGVVQSPRYKIIEKKQPVAFWCNPISGHNTLYWYLQNLGQGPELLIRYENEEAVDDSQLPKDRFSAERLKGVDSTLKIQPAELGDSAVYLCASSLGQGGSYEQYFGPGTRLTVT.

V and J are TRBV7-2 and TRBJ2-2; D gene ambiguous. This CDR3 has 16 amino acids. CDR1 is SGHTA and CDR2 is FQGNSA in the germline V gene. V was pared by 2 bases and J by 4 bases, with 14 bases between. The CDR3 coding sequence is TGTGCCAGCAGCTTACGCGCTGTGTCGGGCACCGGGGAGCTGTTTTTT. Translation gives CASSLRAVSGTGELFF.

This clone was recorded only once. The chain uses TRBV28 and TRBJ2-1; possibly TRBD2 for D (6 bases). The CDR3 sequence is 14 residues long. The V gene lost 10 bases and the J gene lost 0 bases, with 13 bases spanning the gap. The germline V gene encodes CDR1 MDHEN and CDR2 SYDVKM. CDR3 nucleotides: TGTGCCATAAACGGGGGAAACTCCTACAATGAGCAGTTCTTC. Residues: CAINGGNSYNEQFF.

This chain links TRBV5-1 with TRBJ2-1, with TRBD1 identical over 9 bases. CDR1 SGHRS and CDR2 YFSETQ come from the germline V gene. With V trimmed by 4 bases and J by 7 bases, 12 bases remained unmatched. This CDR3 comprises 16 residues. The CDR3 region is CASSNRGREQANEQFF. CDR3 nucleotide sequence: TGCGCCAGCAGCAACAGGGGGCGCGAACAGGCGAATGAGCAGTTCTTC.

The chain carries TRBV4-2 and TRBJ1-2; TRBD1 aligns across 10 bases. The V and J ends lost 7 bases and 2 bases, in that order; junction bases with no gene match: 4. Per germline, CDR1 LGHNA and CDR2 YNFKEQ. This CDR3 has 14 amino acids. The CDR3 region is CASKSTGGNYGYTF. The CDR3, as DNA: TGTGCCAGCAAGTCGACAGGGGGCAACTATGGCTACACCTTC.

The rearrangement joins TRBV10-1 to TRBJ2-1; a possible D gene is TRBD1 (6 bases). CDR3 size: 15 residues. Per the germline V gene, CDR1 is WNHNN and CDR2 is SYGVQD (reference sequence). Trimming took off 6 bases at V and 3 bases at J, with 15 bases between the two ends. The CDR3 sequence: CASSPYRDLYNEQFF. CDR3 sequence (DNA): TGCGCCAGCAGCCCTTACAGGGATCTCTACAATGAGCAGTTCTTC.

The chain combines TRBV29-1 with TRBJ2-7, with TRBD1 as a possible D gene (6 bases). CDR1 and CDR2 from the germline V gene are SQVTM and ANQGSEA. Between the trimmed V and J ends, which lost 7 bases and 0 bases, there was a span of 16 bases. The length of the CDR3 is 14 residues. CDR3 sequence: CSARQDLNSYEQYF. CDR3 DNA sequence: TGCAGCGCCAGACAGGACCTTAACTCCTACGAGCAGTACTTC.

The genes are TRBV14 and TRBJ1-2, with D unclear. The V gene's germline CDR1 is SGHDN and CDR2 FVKESK. This CDR3 contains 14 residues. V was clipped by 2 bases and J by 8 bases, with 15 bases between them. The CDR3 sequence: CASSQYLTGKGYTF. CDR3 DNA sequence: TGTGCCAGCAGCCAATATCTTACGGGGAAAGGCTACACCTTC.

CDR3 coding DNA: TGTGCCAGCAGCGCCCTCCGGACAGGAGGCAATCAGCCCCAGCATTTT. Encoded protein: CASSALRTGGNQPQHF. The chain employs TRBV27 and TRBJ1-5; 7 nucleotides match TRBD1. The CDR3 extends over 16 amino acids. Germline V lookup: CDR1 MNHEY, CDR2 SMNVEV (reference sequence). V was clipped by 6 bases and J by 2 bases; unmatched bases: 10.

This sequence joins TRBV29-1 and TRBJ2-5; D is possibly TRBD2 (6 bases). Deletions cut 5 bases from V and 5 bases from J, with 24 bases between. Germline V lookup: CDR1 SQVTM, CDR2 ANQGSEA. The CDR3 is 16 residues long. The chain's CDR3 is CSVNGRVYEVEETQYF. The CDR3 DNA reads TGCAGCGTTAACGGGAGAGTATACGAAGTCGAGGAGACCCAGTACTTC.

This sequence joins TRBV4-2 and TRBJ2-3; 10 bases map to TRBD2. The trim removed 2 bases at V and 5 bases at J, leaving 19 bases unmatched. This CDR3 has 20 residues. From germline, CDR1 is LGHNA and CDR2 YNFKEQ. The CDR3 spells CASSQPTSKVAGGVIDTQYF. CDR3 in DNA: TGTGCCAGCAGCCAACCCACCTCGAAGGTAGCGGGGGGTGTTATAGATACGCAGTATTTT.